The 5 T cell receptor beta chains below all came from one sample that was sequenced in a study of CD8 T cells in ankylosing spondylitis. Study outcomes and limitations: A TCR beta motif of roughly eight highly homologous variants appeared characteristic of ankylosing spondylitis blood.

Each CDR3 protein gets one entry after TCRdb re-called the 5' RACE reads with MiXCR. The table lists fewer than 750,000 distinct CDR3 sequences, around 17% of them singletons, with about a fifth in the top ten. The antigens these receptors bind are not known. Material: blood, either unsorted or a sorted T cell fraction (not recorded which). The receptors come from a male donor with ankylosing spondylitis.

The table lists this clonotype with many counts. CDR3 amino acids: CATTEGKGETQYF. DNA for the CDR3: TGTGCCACCACCGAAGGGAAAGGAGAGACCCAGTACTTC. The gene calls are TRBV24-1 and TRBJ2-5; D is uncertain. Germline CDR1 KGHDR, CDR2 SFDVKD. With 8 bases removed from V and 4 bases from J, the gap between germline ends came to 13 bases. This CDR3 comprises 13 residues.

This clonotype occurred a few times. The genes are TRBV12-3 or TRBV12-4 and TRBJ2-3, with D perhaps matching TRBD2 (6 bases). Trimming removed 3 bases at V and 6 bases at J, with 13 bases between. The CDR3 is made up of 14 amino acids. The DNA of the CDR3 is TGTGCCAGCAGTTTGTTCGGGAGCTTCGATACGCAGTATTTT. As protein: CASSLFGSFDTQYF.

This clonotype was detected a few times. J is TRBJ1-1 and V is TRBV5-1; D is possibly TRBD1 (5 bases). Looked up from germline, CDR1 is SGHRS and CDR2 is YFSETQ. The V and J ends lost 1 base and 0 bases respectively, with 10 bases between them. The CDR3 sequence is 15 residues long. This chain's CDR3 is CASSLTQALNTEAFF. CDR3 sequence (DNA): TGCGCCAGCAGCTTGACACAGGCCTTGAACACTGAAGCTTTCTTT.

Only a few counts were recorded for this clonotype. The chain couples TRBV29-1 to TRBJ2-5; a possible D gene is TRBD2 (6 bases). Looked up from germline, CDR1 is SQVTM and CDR2 is ANQGSEA. The CDR3 runs 12 residues. Trimming cost V 5 bases and J 9 bases, with 16 bases left between them. The CDR3 region is CSVLATLRAQYF. CDR3 DNA: TGCAGCGTTCTAGCGACGCTCAGGGCCCAGTACTTC.

This clonotype was detected once. This chain joins TRBV7-9 and TRBJ2-1, with 11 bases aligning to TRBD1. CDR1 and CDR2 from the germline V gene are SEHNR and FQNEAQ (reference sequence). Trimming took 11 bases from V and 9 from J; bases not matched to a gene: 6. The CDR3 has 12 amino acids. For the CDR3, the DNA is TGTGCCGGCTCGGGACAGGGGGTTGAGCAGTTCTTC. It codes for CAGSGQGVEQFF.